This T cell receptor (beta chain) is from a study of blood T cell repertoires in COVID-19. In the study overall: Italy, Spain and the United States were the sources of the convalescent and acute COVID-19 samples. PBMCs, B-cell-depleted T cells, or T cells provided the cDNA or gDNA that made up the material.

The authors' processing: The authors estimated nucleated cell counts from reference gene primer amplification. Profiled with immunoSEQ multiplex PCR; TCRdb holds only in-frame clones, not every one. That table is the source of V, J and clone size, and D and trimming were worked out from the DNA. The data show fewer than 350,000 clones, around 85% seen once. Comment on this clone: A junction end diverges from the germline sequence, so it may reflect a read error.

CDR3 length equals 12 residues. The source is a young woman who had recovered from COVID-19. Sample: peripheral blood. This rearrangement joins TRBV12-3 or TRBV12-4 to TRBJ2-1; 8 bases map to TRBD2. The CDR3 is CASSLVPGLVVF. In nucleotides, the CDR3 is TGTGCCAGCAGTTTAGTCCCGGGACTAGTTGTCTTC.